Detailed here is one T cell receptor beta chain. Its antigen is unidentified. Adults of Caucasian background living in Nashville, Tennessee made up all donors. The CDR3 has 13 amino acids. Germline CDR1 and CDR2: GTSNPN and SVGIG (reference sequence). This sample was included in a study of shared clonotypes between healthy human individuals. An assay was performed, and its level was deep. Some clones are missing from TCRdb's copy, which holds only in-frame ones; the method was immunoSEQ multiplex PCR. The sample shows approximately 500,000 clones, almost 80% of them seen only once. Study observations and caveats: With few donors, the genetic and exposure-history diversity represented was limited. Only blood was sampled; tissue repertoires likely differ.

The sequence came from a middle-aged woman in good health. Some clones in this sample may be carry-over from other donors' samples. Sequenced material: PBMCs. The chain has TRBV30 and TRBJ2-5; 7 bases fit TRBD2. The end of the DNA aligns better with TRBJ2-7, so the J call may be wrong. This CDR3 is CAWSALSSGEQYF. The CDR3 DNA follows: TGTGCCTGGAGTGCCCTATCTAGCGGCGAGCAGTACTTC.